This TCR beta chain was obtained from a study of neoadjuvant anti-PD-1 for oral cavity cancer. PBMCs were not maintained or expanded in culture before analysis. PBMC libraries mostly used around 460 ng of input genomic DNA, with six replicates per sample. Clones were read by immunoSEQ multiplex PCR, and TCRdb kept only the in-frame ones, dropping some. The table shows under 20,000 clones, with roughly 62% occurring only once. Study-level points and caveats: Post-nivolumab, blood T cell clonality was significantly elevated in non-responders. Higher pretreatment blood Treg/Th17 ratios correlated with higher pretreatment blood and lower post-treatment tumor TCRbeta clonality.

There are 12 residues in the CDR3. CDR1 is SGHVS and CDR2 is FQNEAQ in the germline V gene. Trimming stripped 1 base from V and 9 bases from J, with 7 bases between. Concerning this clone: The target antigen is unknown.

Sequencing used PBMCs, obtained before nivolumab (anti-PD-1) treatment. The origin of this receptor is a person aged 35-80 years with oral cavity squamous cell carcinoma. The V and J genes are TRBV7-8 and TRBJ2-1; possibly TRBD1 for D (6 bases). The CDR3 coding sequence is TGTGCCAGCAGCTTAGTAGGGGGTGAGCAGTTCTTC. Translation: CASSLVGGEQFF. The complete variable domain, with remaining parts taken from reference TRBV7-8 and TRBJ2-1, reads GAGVSQSPRYKVAKRGQDVALRCDPISGHVSLFWYQQALGQGPEFLTYFQNEAQLDKSGLPSDRFFAERPEGSVSTLKIQRTQQEDSAVYLCASSLVGGEQFFGPGTRLTVL.